Given below is one T cell receptor beta chain in context. Sequencing was performed with immunoSEQ multiplex PCR; in TCRdb, only in-frame clones are kept and a portion is missing. The data show approximately 490,000 clones, with about 85% seen just once and 0.65% to 0.9% held by the top ten. The data stem from a study of blood T cell repertoires in COVID-19. CDR1 SNHLY and CDR2 FYNNEI come from the germline V gene. The trim removed 3 bases at V and 4 bases at J, leaving 6 bases unmatched. This CDR3 contains 15 residues. Material for sequencing was PBMCs or T cells enriched from blood (not recorded which). This TCR derives from a woman younger than 30 who had recovered from COVID-19. The chain is built from TRBV2 and TRBJ2-3, with 8 bases aligning to TRBD2. The CDR3 sequence is CASSDERGGADTQYF. CDR3 nucleotides: TGTGCCAGCAGTGACGAACGGGGGGGGGCAGATACGCAGTATTTT.